Following are 29 T cell receptor beta chains from one sample sequenced in a study of blood T cell repertoires in COVID-19. Generated by immunoSEQ multiplex PCR, the TCRdb table keeps only in-frame clones and is missing some. This table has 250,000 to 300,000 clones, approximately 90% appearing once. The specimen sequenced was peripheral blood. These receptors were taken from a woman aged 40 to 55 with acute or convalescent COVID-19.

The chain has TRBV18 and TRBJ1-4, with 7 bases that match TRBD1. The V gene's germline CDR1 is KGHSH and CDR2 LQKENI. CDR3 length equals 16 residues. The J segment lost 3 bases and the V segment lost 0 bases, leaving 4 bases of the junction unmatched. The CDR3 coding sequence is TGTGCCAGCTCACCACCCTCAACAGGGGCTAATGAAAAACTGTTTTTT. The encoded protein is CASSPPSTGANEKLFF.

J is TRBJ2-3 and V is TRBV15, with 8 bases identical to TRBD2. CDR1 is LNHNV, CDR2 YYDKDF, per germline (reference sequence). The CDR3 sequence is 16 residues long. V dropped 2 bases and J dropped 0; count of bases not matched to a gene: 4. The CDR3 DNA sequence: TGTGCCACCAGCAGACTTAGCGGGGTGAGCACAGATACGCAGTATTTT. As protein: CATSRLSGVSTDTQYF.

This clone has a single count. The V call is TRBV11-2, the J call TRBJ1-2, with a tentative D call TRBD1 (5 bases). The CDR3 runs 14 residues. CDR1 is SGHAT, CDR2 FQNNGV, per germline. V gave up 5 bases and J gave up 5 bases, with 15 bases separating them. This CDR3 reads CASSPVMQGYGYTF. CDR3 nucleotides: TGTGCCAGCAGCCCTGTGATGCAGGGTTATGGCTACACCTTC.

The genes are TRBV6-5 and TRBJ1-1; 8 nucleotides agree with TRBD1. Germline values: CDR1 MNHEY, CDR2 SVGAGI. This CDR3 is built from 12 residues. V dropped 5 bases and J dropped 11; count of bases not matched to a gene: 7. The CDR3 sequence is CASSPRQGRAFF. The CDR3 bases are TGTGCCAGCAGTCCCCGACAGGGGCGTGCTTTCTTT.

This clone was counted a single time. The CDR3 sequence: CASSSWRGQNEQFF. The CDR3, as DNA: TGTGCCAGCAGCAGCTGGCGGGGGCAGAATGAGCAGTTCTTC. The chain has TRBV6-6 and TRBJ2-1; TRBD2 might be the D (7 bases). V lost 6 bases and J lost 7, with 16 bases in between. This CDR3 contains 14 residues. Germline V gene data show CDR1 as MNHNY and CDR2 as SVGAGI (reference sequence).

The gene calls are TRBV11-2 and TRBJ1-3, with TRBD1 identical over 8 bases. The CDR3 is made up of 14 amino acids. Unmatched junction bases numbered 4, after V lost 5 bases and J lost 4 bases. Germline V gene lookup returns CDR1 SGHAT and CDR2 FQNNGV. In nucleotides, the CDR3 is TGTGCCAGCAGCCCCGGGACAGGAGGAAACACCATATATTTT. Protein sequence: CASSPGTGGNTIYF.

A few counts support this clone. This rearrangement joins TRBV6-4 to TRBJ2-1; 10 nucleotides agree with TRBD1. CDR1 is MRHNA and CDR2 is SNTAGT in the germline V gene. Trimming at V came to 4 bases and at J to 0 bases, leaving 0 bases not matched to a gene. CDR3 length equals 15 residues. This CDR3 reads CASSGTGGSYNEQFF. The CDR3 nucleotides read TGTGCCAGCAGTGGGACAGGGGGCTCCTACAATGAGCAGTTCTTC.

CDR3 sequence: CATKHPGTDTQYF. The CDR3 bases are TGTGCCACGAAGCACCCTGGCACAGATACGCAGTATTTT. V and J are TRBV24-1 and TRBJ2-3, with D unresolved. The germline V and J ends were trimmed by 10 bases and 1 base, with 11 bases remaining between them. From germline, CDR1 is KGHDR and CDR2 SFDVKD. The CDR3 is made up of 13 amino acids.

The genes are TRBV20-1 and TRBJ1-5; the D gene is possibly TRBD1 (5 bases). Germline assignment: CDR1 DFQATT and CDR2 SNEGSKA (reference sequence). This CDR3 spans 14 amino acids. V lost 3 bases, J lost 4 bases, and 13 bases lay in between. The CDR3 nucleotides are TGCAGTGCTAGTCGGGGGGAGACAAATCAGCCCCAGCATTTT. Amino acid sequence: CSASRGETNQPQHF.

This chain links TRBV9 with TRBJ2-5; D is unclear. V was pared by 0 bases and J by 0 bases, with 6 bases between. This CDR3 has 14 amino acids. Looked up from germline, CDR1 is SGDLS and CDR2 is YYNGEE. The CDR3: CASSVERDQETQYF. In nucleotides, the CDR3 is TGTGCCAGCAGCGTAGAGAGAGACCAAGAGACCCAGTACTTC.

The rearrangement joins TRBV11-2 to TRBJ2-5, with 12 bases aligning to TRBD2. The CDR3 is made up of 18 amino acids. Germline V gives CDR1 SGHAT, CDR2 FQNNGV. The J segment lost 5 bases and the V segment lost 1 base, leaving 11 bases of the junction unmatched. The CDR3: CASSLVGLAGGPGETQYF. The CDR3 nucleotides are TGTGCCAGCAGCTTAGTTGGGCTAGCGGGGGGGCCGGGGGAGACCCAGTACTTC.

The chain carries TRBV28 and TRBJ1-2, with 7 bases that match TRBD1. J was trimmed by 4 bases and V by 7 bases; bases with no gene match: 9. Per the germline V gene, CDR1 is MDHEN and CDR2 is SYDVKM. The CDR3 sequence is 14 residues long. The CDR3 is CASKRTGGPYGYTF. The CDR3 bases are TGTGCCAGCAAGAGGACAGGAGGACCCTATGGCTACACCTTC.

This clone has a count of ten or more. The V call is TRBV6-4, the J call TRBJ2-3, with D possibly matching TRBD1 (6 bases). This CDR3 region has 14 residues. CDR1 MRHNA and CDR2 SNTAGT come from the germline V gene. Deletions cut 3 bases from V and 2 bases from J, with 9 bases between. The CDR3 DNA is TGTGCCAGCAGTGAAAGGGGGATCACAGATACGCAGTATTTT. It translates to CASSERGITDTQYF.

The rearrangement joins TRBV12-3 or TRBV12-4 to TRBJ2-5; no firm D call. This CDR3 spans 13 amino acids. V lost 8 bases, J lost 2 bases, and 12 bases lay in between. The CDR3 DNA reads as TGTGCCAGCGGCTCTTCCACACAAGAGACCCAGTACTTC. Translating it yields CASGSSTQETQYF.

V is TRBV29-1 and J is TRBJ2-7; 9 nucleotides align to TRBD1. The V segment lost 5 bases and the J segment 3 bases; nucleotides outside the gene matches: 2. Germline V gene sequence: CDR1 SQVTM, CDR2 ANQGSEA. The length of the CDR3 is 12 residues. The DNA for the CDR3 is TGCAGCGTTTCGACAGGGGGCTACGAGCAGTACGTC. It codes for CSVSTGGYEQYV.

The V call is TRBV3-1 (or the pseudogene TRBV3-2), the J call TRBJ2-5, with D tentatively TRBD2 (7 bases). Germline CDR1 LGHDT, CDR2 YNNKEL (reference sequence). The CDR3 is 15 residues long. V lost 7 bases, J lost 5 bases, and 20 bases lay in between. The CDR3 DNA reads TGTGCCAGCACCCGTGAGGGGGGGATATGGGAGACCCAGTACTTC. Its translation is CASTREGGIWETQYF.

The gene calls are TRBV6-5 and TRBJ1-2, with 7 bases lining up with TRBD1. The germline V gene has CDR1 MNHEY and CDR2 SVGAGI. The CDR3 has 15 residues. V lost 6 bases and J lost 6; bases outside the gene matches: 13. The CDR3 here is CASSLHQGTAHGYTF. Written as DNA, the CDR3 is TGTGCCAGCAGCCTCCACCAAGGGACAGCTCATGGCTACACCTTC.

This clone was recorded once. This chain links TRBV6-5 with TRBJ1-1, with 9 bases that match TRBD1. CDR1 MNHEY and CDR2 SVGAGI come from the germline V gene. V trimming: 6 bases; J trimming: 3 bases; junction bases outside the gene matches: 8. This CDR3 is 15 amino acids long. The CDR3 nucleotides are TGTGCCAGCAGGGTTTCCGGGACAGGGTACACTGAAGCTTTCTTT. Its protein is CASRVSGTGYTEAFF.

A remark on this clone: Mismatch with germline at one junction end may stem from a read error. The chain combines TRBV18 with TRBJ1-4; perhaps TRBD1 as D (6 bases). The CDR3 contains 15 residues. Germline values: CDR1 KGHSH, CDR2 LQKENI. CDR3 in DNA: TGTGCCAGCTCACTAACCGGGGGGGCTAAGGAAAAACTGTTTTTT. Translation gives CASSLTGGAKEKLFF.

The rearrangement uses TRBV4-1 and TRBJ1-2; 7 bases align to TRBD1. Germline V gene data show CDR1 as MGHRA and CDR2 as YSYEKL. The CDR3 is 16 amino acids. J gave up 2 bases and V 2 bases, and 8 bases lay outside the gene matches. The CDR3 DNA reads as TGCGCCAGCAGCCAATTGATTCGGGACAGAAACTATGGCTACACCTTC. Residues: CASSQLIRDRNYGYTF.

The rearrangement links TRBV14 to TRBJ2-3; D is uncertain. From germline, CDR1 is SGHDN and CDR2 FVKESK. Trimming cost V 0 bases and J 2 bases, with 21 bases left between them. The CDR3 has 19 residues. CDR3 sequence: CASSQERRGVMKPTDTQYF. The DNA for the CDR3 is TGTGCCAGCAGCCAAGAAAGAAGAGGAGTAATGAAACCCACAGATACGCAGTATTTT.

This chain links TRBV4-2 with TRBJ2-3; the match to TRBD2 covers 13 bases. This CDR3 is 16 amino acids long. V dropped 0 bases and J dropped 6; count of bases not matched to a gene: 3. Looked up from germline, CDR1 is LGHNA and CDR2 is YNFKEQ. The CDR3 DNA is TGTGCCAGCAGCCAAGATATGGGACTAGCGGGGGATACGCAGTATTTT. This codes for CASSQDMGLAGDTQYF.

The chain has TRBV12-5 and TRBJ1-3, with a weak D call TRBD1 (6 bases). Germline CDR1 is LGHNT and CDR2 is FRNRAP. CDR3 length equals 13 residues. Trimming left V 3 bases short and J 9 bases short, with 12 bases between. The DNA of the CDR3 is TGTGCTAGTGGTTTAGACCCCAGGGGCACCATATATTTT. Residues: CASGLDPRGTIYF.

The rearrangement uses TRBV4-1 and TRBJ2-1; TRBD2 matches at 8 bases. Looked up from germline, CDR1 is MGHRA and CDR2 is YSYEKL. The junction had 11 bases not matched to a gene; V was cut back by 7 bases and J by 6 bases. The CDR3 consists of 15 residues. The CDR3 here is CASTSARRGANEQFF. DNA for the CDR3: TGCGCCAGCACCTCCGCACGGCGGGGGGCCAATGAGCAGTTCTTC.

The chain combines TRBV7-9 with TRBJ1-5; 8 bases match TRBD1. There are 13 residues in the CDR3. Germline V CDR1 and CDR2: SEHNR, FQNEAQ (reference sequence). The V gene end was trimmed by 6 bases and the J gene end by 4 bases; junction bases not matched to a gene: 2. CDR3 sequence reads: CASRQGANQPQHF. The CDR3 coding sequence is TGTGCCAGCAGGCAGGGGGCAAATCAGCCCCAGCATTTT.

This clone was seen many times. This chain links TRBV12-3 or TRBV12-4 with TRBJ1-1, with TRBD1 identical over 7 bases. The CDR3 has 12 residues. J lost 8 bases, V lost 6 bases, and 6 bases had no gene match. CDR3 sequence reads: CASRHRGSEAFF. In DNA form, the CDR3 reads TGTGCCAGCAGGCACAGGGGTTCCGAAGCTTTCTTT.

This rearrangement joins TRBV2 to TRBJ2-2, with 7 positions matching TRBD2. This CDR3 comprises 14 residues. Germline trimming cut 6 bases from V and 4 bases from J; bases unmatched to any gene: 5. Germline assignment: CDR1 SNHLY and CDR2 FYNNEI. CDR3 nucleotides: TGTGCCAGCAGCCCAGCGGGGAGCACCGGGGAGCTGTTTTTT. It translates to CASSPAGSTGELFF.

The rearrangement joins TRBV5-1 to TRBJ1-4, with 7 positions matching TRBD1. Unmatched junction bases numbered 7, after V lost 1 base and J lost 7 bases. The CDR3 is 15 residues long. Germline-derived CDR1 and CDR2 are SGHRS and YFSETQ. DNA for the CDR3: TGCGCCAGCAGCTTGTTTCAGGGGGTTAGTGAAAAACTGTTTTTT. It is translated as CASSLFQGVSEKLFF. The entire variable domain, with the rest obtained from reference TRBV5-1 and TRBJ1-4, is as follows: KAGVTQTPRYLIKTRGQQVTLSCSPISGHRSVSWYQQTPGQGLQFLFEYFSETQRNKGNFPGRFSGRQFSNSRSEMNVSTLELGDSALYLCASSLFQGVSEKLFFGSGTQLSVL.

The CDR3 nucleotides are TGTGCCAGCAGCTGGGGGACAGGGGGCAGGAGCGGGGAGCTGTTTTTT. Its translation: CASSWGTGGRSGELFF. The J gene is TRBJ2-2, the V gene TRBV11-2; 12 bases agree with TRBD1. The CDR3 contains 16 residues. V lost 4 bases to trimming and J lost 7 bases; unmatched junction nucleotides: 7. From germline, CDR1 is SGHAT and CDR2 FQNNGV.